This T cell receptor (beta chain) was documented in a study of blood T cells in healthy people across ages. Overall study: About one barcoded TCR beta cDNA was captured per two T cells.

Combining a sample-barcoded 5' primer with a J-beta primer mix, a second PCR ran for about 7 to 11 cycles. TCRdb re-called the 5' RACE reads with MiXCR, one entry per CDR3 protein. The sample lists over a million distinct CDR3 sequences, 40% to 50% occurring once. The CDR3 sequence is 16 residues long. Trimming stripped 3 bases from V and 2 bases from J, with 18 bases between. CDR1 and CDR2 (germline): SGDLS, YYNGEE. Findings and caveats of the study: The study regarded diversity estimates from one million T cells as underestimates.

This clonotype was observed a few times. Its antigen is not known. Sequenced sample: blood. V and J are TRBV9 and TRBJ2-7, with D possibly being TRBD2 (5 bases). This TCR came from a woman between 55 and 75 years old in good health. The CDR3 loop is CASSADSAASAYEQYF. As DNA, the CDR3 is TGTGCCAGCAGCGCGGACTCCGCAGCGAGCGCCTACGAGCAGTACTTC. Combining the CDR3 with reference TRBV9 and TRBJ2-7 gives the whole variable domain DSGVTQTPKHLITATGQRVTLRCSPRSGDLSVYWYQQSLDQGLQFLIQYYNGEERAKGNILERFSAQQFPDLHSELNLSSLELGDSALYFCASSADSAASAYEQYFGPGTRLTVT.